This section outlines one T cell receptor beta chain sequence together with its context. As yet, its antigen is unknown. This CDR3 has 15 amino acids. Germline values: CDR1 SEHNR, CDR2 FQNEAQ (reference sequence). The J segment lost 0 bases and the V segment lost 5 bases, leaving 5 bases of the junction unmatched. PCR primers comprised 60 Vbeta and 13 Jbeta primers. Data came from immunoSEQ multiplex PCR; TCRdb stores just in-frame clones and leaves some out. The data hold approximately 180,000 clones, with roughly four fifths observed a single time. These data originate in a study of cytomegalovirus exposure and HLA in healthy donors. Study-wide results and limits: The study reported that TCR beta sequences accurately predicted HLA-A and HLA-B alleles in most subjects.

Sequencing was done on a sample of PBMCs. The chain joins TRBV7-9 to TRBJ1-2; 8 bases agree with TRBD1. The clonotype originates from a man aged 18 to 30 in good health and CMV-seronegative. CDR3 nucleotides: TGTGCCAGCAGCCCCGGACAGGGTACTAACTATGGCTACACCTTC. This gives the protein CASSPGQGTNYGYTF. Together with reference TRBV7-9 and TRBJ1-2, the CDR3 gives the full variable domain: DTGVSQNPRHKITKRGQNVTFRCDPISEHNRLYWYRQTLGQGPEFLTYFQNEAQLEKSRLLSDRFSAERPKGSFSTLEIQRTEQGDSAMYLCASSPGQGTNYGYTFGSGTRLTVV.